The source of this T cell receptor (beta chain) is a study of cytomegalovirus exposure and HLA in healthy donors. The assay was immunoSEQ multiplex PCR, and TCRdb's table has in-frame clones only and misses some. This table holds 140,000 to 150,000 clones, approximately 93% found once. Remarks on this clone: The antigen is undetermined.

Whole-study findings and limits: The tendency of first-cohort TCR clusters to co-occur in the 90 to 150 validation repertoires emerged from a later analysis. A few chains tied to CMV proved CMV antigen-specific in vitro.

The germline gives CDR1 GTSNPN, CDR2 SVGIG (reference sequence). Trimming left V 0 bases short and J 6 bases short, with 9 bases between. This CDR3 is 13 amino acids long. The source material was PBMCs. The chain combines TRBV30 with TRBJ1-5; D might be TRBD1 (6 bases). The source of this sequence is a man aged 18 to 30 in good health and CMV-seronegative. CDR3 loop: CAWSVQGGQPQHF. The CDR3 DNA follows: TGTGCCTGGAGTGTACAGGGCGGTCAGCCCCAGCATTTT.